These 19 T cell receptor beta chains were sequenced from one sample in a study of human T cells and chemical hapten exposure. TCRdb reprocessed the RACE reads via MiXCR and lists one record per CDR3 protein. The sample has about 96,000 distinct CDR3 sequences; about a tenth are singletons. The time point: patch test 2, 6 weeks after DPC sensitization. Indicated treatment: therapeutic diphenylcyclopropenone sensitization with weekly scalp DPC. Sample: whole blood, taken in connection with sensitization to the hapten diphenylcyclopropenone (DPC). The receptor set was obtained from a woman aged 40 to 50 with alopecia areata. Some clones in this sample may be carry-over from other donors' samples.

This clonotype came up many times. The chain employs TRBV6-1 and TRBJ1-5, with 9 bases identical to TRBD1. Germline values: CDR1 MNHNS, CDR2 SASEGT. This CDR3 has 15 residues. Trimming at V came to 2 bases and at J to 2 bases, leaving 1 base not matched to a gene. CDR3 DNA sequence: TGTGCCAGCAGTGAAAGGGACAGGGGCAATCAGCCCCAGCATTTT. Amino acids: CASSERDRGNQPQHF.

In this sample, this clonotype turned up many times. V usage is TRBV7-6 and J usage is TRBJ2-2; D is unclear. V was shortened by 1 base and J by 3 bases, with 6 bases between the two germline ends. The CDR3 loop spans 14 amino acids. The germline V gene has CDR1 SGHVS and CDR2 FNYEAQ. The CDR3 bases are TGTGCCAGCAGCTTAGTTGGGGACACCGGGGAGCTGTTTTTT. Encoded protein: CASSLVGDTGELFF.

The rearrangement links TRBV7-9 to TRBJ1-5, with D possibly TRBD1 on 6 matching bases. Germline V gene sequence: CDR1 SEHNR, CDR2 FQNEAQ (reference sequence). The germline V and J ends were trimmed by 5 bases and 2 bases, with 19 bases remaining between them. The CDR3 has 17 amino acids. The CDR3 here is CASSPGIGGRGNQPQHF. CDR3 nucleotides: TGTGCCAGCAGCCCTGGTATAGGGGGTCGAGGCAATCAGCCCCAGCATTTT.

This clonotype was counted a few times. The chain links TRBV10-3 to TRBJ1-2; the D is unclear. CDR3 length equals 16 residues. From germline, CDR1 is ENHRY and CDR2 SYGVKD. The germline V and J ends were trimmed by 3 bases and 4 bases, with 18 bases remaining between them. The CDR3 bases are TGTGCCATCAGTGAAGACCTCAGTGGGCGCATCTATGGCTACACCTTC. Its protein is CAISEDLSGRIYGYTF.

This clonotype was seen a handful of times. The gene calls are TRBV9 and TRBJ1-2; D might be TRBD1 (6 bases). V was cut by 4 bases and J by 2 bases, with 15 bases left in between. The CDR3 is made up of 15 amino acids. Germline values: CDR1 SGDLS, CDR2 YYNGEE. CDR3 sequence (DNA): TGTGCCAGCAGCCCTCCCGGGACATCCAACTATGGCTACACCTTC. Translation: CASSPPGTSNYGYTF.

Ten or more counts support this clonotype. The rearrangement joins TRBV9 to TRBJ2-5; 8 bases fit TRBD2. The CDR3 spans 15 residues. Trimming removed 4 bases from V and 5 bases from J; junction bases left unmatched: 10. CDR1 is SGDLS and CDR2 is YYNGEE in the germline V gene. The CDR3 loop reads CASSPAGGLKETQYF. CDR3 nucleotides: TGTGCCAGCAGCCCCGCGGGAGGTCTGAAGGAGACCCAGTACTTC.

The V call is TRBV28, the J call TRBJ2-4, with TRBD1 as a possible D gene (5 bases). There are 15 residues in the CDR3. Germline CDR1 MDHEN, CDR2 SYDVKM. V lost 2 bases and J 0 bases, leaving 8 bases between the germline ends. CDR3 amino acids: CASSLKGLAKNIQYF. The CDR3 coding sequence is TGTGCCAGCAGTTTAAAGGGGTTAGCCAAAAACATTCAGTACTTC.

This clonotype was seen more than once but under ten times. V gene TRBV20-1 combines with J gene TRBJ1-1; TRBD1 might be the D (6 bases). Germline loops: CDR1 DFQATT, CDR2 SNEGSKA (reference sequence). CDR3 size: 12 residues. Between the trimmed V and J ends, which lost 6 bases and 0 bases, there was a span of 8 bases. CDR3 nucleotide sequence: TGCAGTGCGGGGGGCATGAACACTGAAGCTTTCTTT. As protein: CSAGGMNTEAFF.

This clonotype was seen at least ten times. The gene calls are TRBV27 and TRBJ2-6; D ambiguous. Germline V gene sequence: CDR1 MNHEY, CDR2 SMNVEV (reference sequence). The CDR3 runs 16 residues. The V end lost 2 bases, the J end lost 3 bases, and 11 bases lay between the germline ends. CDR3 DNA sequence: TGTGCCAGCAGTTTAAGGCCGGCCGGTGGGGCCAACGTCCTGACTTTC. It encodes CASSLRPAGGANVLTF.

This clonotype has ten or more counts. The chain joins TRBV12-3 or TRBV12-4 to TRBJ1-1; the match to TRBD1 covers 10 bases. This CDR3 is built from 12 residues. V lost 7 bases and J lost 11; bases outside the gene matches: 7. The CDR3 DNA is TGTGCCAGCACCCTGACAGGGGGCGCGGCTTTCTTT. Translation: CASTLTGGAAFF.

The rearrangement uses TRBV7-2 and TRBJ1-3; D possibly corresponds to TRBD1 (5 bases). CDR3 length: 16 residues. Germline values: CDR1 SGHTA, CDR2 FQGNSA. Deletions cut 2 bases from V and 2 bases from J, with 13 bases between. The CDR3 loop is CASSLLGPGTGNTIYF. The CDR3, as DNA: TGTGCCAGCAGCTTATTGGGGCCAGGCACTGGAAACACCATATATTTT.

This chain uses TRBV19 with TRBJ2-7; 7 bases agree with TRBD1. The CDR3 sequence is 13 residues long. The trim removed 3 bases at V and 6 bases at J, leaving 5 bases unmatched. CDR1 LNHDA and CDR2 SQIVND come from the germline V gene (reference sequence). CDR3 residues: CASSMRQGFEQYF. The CDR3 region has the DNA TGTGCCAGTAGTATGAGACAGGGCTTCGAGCAGTACTTC. Based on the CDR3 plus reference TRBV19 and TRBJ2-7, the full variable domain is DGGITQSPKYLFRKEGQNVTLSCEQNLNHDAMYWYRQDPGQGLRLIYYSQIVNDFQKGDIAEGYSVSREKKESFPLTVTSAQKNPTAFYLCASSMRQGFEQYFGPGTRLTVT.

The gene calls are TRBV4-3 and TRBJ1-4; 9 bases are a match to TRBD1. There are 15 residues in the CDR3. Germline CDR1 and CDR2: LGHNA and YSLEER. With 4 bases clipped from V and 6 bases from J, the junction kept 6 bases outside the gene matches. DNA of the CDR3: TGCGCCAGCAGCCTTTCCCGGGACAGGGATGAAAAACTGTTTTTT. This gives the protein CASSLSRDRDEKLFF.

The CDR3 loop reads CSASPLTGELFF. The CDR3 DNA reads as TGCAGTGCTAGCCCCCTGACCGGGGAGCTGTTTTTT. The chain has TRBV20-1 and TRBJ2-2; the D is unclear. This CDR3 spans 12 amino acids. Germline V gene data show CDR1 as DFQATT and CDR2 as SNEGSKA (reference sequence). V gave up 3 bases and J gave up 5 bases, with 7 bases separating them.

The rearrangement links TRBV28 to TRBJ2-7, with D possibly called TRBD1 or TRBD2 (5 bases each). CDR1 is MDHEN, CDR2 SYDVKM, per germline. The CDR3 has 14 residues. V lost 2 bases and J 7 bases, leaving 15 bases between the germline ends. The CDR3 spells CASSLRGARGEQYF. The CDR3 DNA reads as TGTGCCAGCAGTTTAAGGGGCGCCCGGGGTGAGCAGTACTTC. Full variable domain (remainder filled in from reference TRBV28 and TRBJ2-7): DVKVTQSSRYLVKRTGEKVFLECVQDMDHENMFWYRQDPGLGLRLIYFSYDVKMKEKGDIPEGYSVSREKKERFSLILESASTNQTSMYLCASSLRGARGEQYFGPGTRLTVT.

This clonotype came up a few times. The chain is built from TRBV7-2 and TRBJ2-5; tentative D call: TRBD2 (5 bases). V was clipped by 5 bases and J by 2 bases, with 18 bases between them. Germline-derived CDR1 and CDR2 are SGHTA and FQGNSA. The length of the CDR3 is 16 residues. The DNA of the CDR3 is TGTGCCAGCAGCCGAGGGCAGGCGGCAGGACAAGAGACCCAGTACTTC. As protein: CASSRGQAAGQETQYF.

In its sample, this clonotype was seen many times. The chain links TRBV24-1 to TRBJ2-3; D is perhaps TRBD2 (5 bases). Per germline, CDR1 KGHDR and CDR2 SFDVKD. V was cut by 8 bases and J by 6 bases, with 14 bases left in between. CDR3 length: 13 residues. The CDR3 DNA reads as TGTGCCACCACGGGGTTATCCACCGATACGCAGTATTTT. Amino acids: CATTGLSTDTQYF.

This clonotype was recorded many times. This chain links TRBV20-1 with TRBJ2-1, with 8 bases aligning to TRBD2. Germline V gene lookup returns CDR1 DFQATT and CDR2 SNEGSKA (reference sequence). The V segment lost 4 bases and the J segment 4 bases; nucleotides outside the gene matches: 6. The CDR3 is 14 amino acids. CDR3 region: CSAMKIAGYNEQFF. CDR3 sequence (DNA): TGCAGTGCTATGAAGATAGCGGGATACAATGAGCAGTTCTTC.

This clonotype was picked up many times. The V call is TRBV19, the J call TRBJ2-7; D remains ambiguous. The CDR3 spans 13 residues. CDR1 and CDR2 from the germline V gene are LNHDA and SQIVND (reference sequence). Trimming took 7 bases from V and 7 from J, leaving 17 bases between them. The chain's CDR3 is CASTGSRAFEQYF. DNA for the CDR3: TGTGCCAGTACTGGATCAAGGGCATTTGAGCAGTACTTC.